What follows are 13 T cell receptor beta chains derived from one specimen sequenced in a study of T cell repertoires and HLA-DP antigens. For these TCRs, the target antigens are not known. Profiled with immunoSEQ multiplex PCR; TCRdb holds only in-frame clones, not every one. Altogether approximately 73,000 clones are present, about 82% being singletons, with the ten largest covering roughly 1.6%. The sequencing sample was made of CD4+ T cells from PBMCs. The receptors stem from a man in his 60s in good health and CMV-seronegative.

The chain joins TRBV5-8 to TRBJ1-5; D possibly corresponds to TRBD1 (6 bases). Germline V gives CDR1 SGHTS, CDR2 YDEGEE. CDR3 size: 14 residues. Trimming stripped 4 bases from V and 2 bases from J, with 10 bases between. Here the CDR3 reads CASSPRTGNQPQHF. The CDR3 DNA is TGTGCCAGCAGCCCCCGGACAGGCAATCAGCCCCAGCATTTT.

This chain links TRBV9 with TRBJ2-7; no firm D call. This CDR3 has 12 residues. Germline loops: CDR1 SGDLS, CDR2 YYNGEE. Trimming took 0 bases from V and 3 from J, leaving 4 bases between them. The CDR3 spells CASSVGSYEQYF. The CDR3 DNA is TGTGCCAGCAGCGTAGGCAGCTACGAGCAGTACTTC.

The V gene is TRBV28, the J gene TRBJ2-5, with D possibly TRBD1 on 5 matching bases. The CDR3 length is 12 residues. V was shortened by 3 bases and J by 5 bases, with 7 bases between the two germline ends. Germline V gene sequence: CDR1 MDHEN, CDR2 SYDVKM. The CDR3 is CASSLAGETQYF. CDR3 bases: TGTGCCAGCAGTTTGGCAGGGGAGACCCAGTACTTC.

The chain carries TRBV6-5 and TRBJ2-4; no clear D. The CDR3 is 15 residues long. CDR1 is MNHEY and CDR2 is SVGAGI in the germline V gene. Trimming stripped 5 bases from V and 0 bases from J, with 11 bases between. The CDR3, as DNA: TGTGCCAGCAGTCAGATGGAACTAGCCAAAAACATTCAGTACTTC. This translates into CASSQMELAKNIQYF.

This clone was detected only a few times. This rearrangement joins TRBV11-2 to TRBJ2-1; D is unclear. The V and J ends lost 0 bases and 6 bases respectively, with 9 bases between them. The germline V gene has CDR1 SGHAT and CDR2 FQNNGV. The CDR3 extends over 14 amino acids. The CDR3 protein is CASSLDRAGNEQFF. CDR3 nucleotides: TGTGCCAGCAGCTTAGATAGGGCCGGCAATGAGCAGTTCTTC.

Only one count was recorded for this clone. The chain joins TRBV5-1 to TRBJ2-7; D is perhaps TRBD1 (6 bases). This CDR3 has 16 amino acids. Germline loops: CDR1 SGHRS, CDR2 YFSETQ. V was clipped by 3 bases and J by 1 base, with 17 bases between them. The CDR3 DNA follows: TGCGCCAGCAGCTCTGGCCGAGGACAGCGTTCCTACGAGCAGTACTTC. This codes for CASSSGRGQRSYEQYF.

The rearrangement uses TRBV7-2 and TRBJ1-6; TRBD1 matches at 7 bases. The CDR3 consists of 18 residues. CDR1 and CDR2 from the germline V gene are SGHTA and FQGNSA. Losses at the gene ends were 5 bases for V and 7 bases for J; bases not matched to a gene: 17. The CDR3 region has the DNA TGTGCCAGCAGCATCAGCCGCGTTCTATCAGGGGGAAATTCACCCCTCCACTTT. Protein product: CASSISRVLSGGNSPLHF.

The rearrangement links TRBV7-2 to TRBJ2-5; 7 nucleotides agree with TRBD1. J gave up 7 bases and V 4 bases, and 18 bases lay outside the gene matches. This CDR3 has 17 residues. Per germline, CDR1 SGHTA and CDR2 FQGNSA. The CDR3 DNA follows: TGTGCCAGCAGCTCCTCCGGGCAGGGGGATAGGTCCGCGACCCAGTACTTC. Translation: CASSSSGQGDRSATQYF.

The CDR3 protein is CASSLAGLAAGQPQHF. CDR3 in DNA: TGTGCCAGCAGCTTAGCGGGCCTGGCAGCCGGTCAGCCCCAGCATTTT. The V call is TRBV7-2, the J call TRBJ1-5; no reliable D call. Trimming removed 0 bases from V and 6 bases from J, with 15 bases in between. Per the germline V gene, CDR1 is SGHTA and CDR2 is FQGNSA. The CDR3 has 16 amino acids.

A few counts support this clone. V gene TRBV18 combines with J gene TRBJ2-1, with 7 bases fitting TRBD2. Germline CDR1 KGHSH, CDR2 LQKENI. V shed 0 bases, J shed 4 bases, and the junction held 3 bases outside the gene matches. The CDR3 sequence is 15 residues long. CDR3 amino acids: CASSPPASGYNEQFF. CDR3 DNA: TGTGCCAGCTCACCACCGGCTAGCGGATACAATGAGCAGTTCTTC.

This CDR3 is CASSVRDPSTDTQYF. The CDR3 nucleotides are TGTGCCAGCAGTGTCAGGGACCCTAGCACAGATACGCAGTATTTT. The rearrangement links TRBV2 to TRBJ2-3; D could derive from TRBD1 or TRBD2 (5 bases each). The V and J ends lost 4 bases and 0 bases respectively, with 11 bases between them. Germline values: CDR1 SNHLY, CDR2 FYNNEI. CDR3 length: 15 residues.

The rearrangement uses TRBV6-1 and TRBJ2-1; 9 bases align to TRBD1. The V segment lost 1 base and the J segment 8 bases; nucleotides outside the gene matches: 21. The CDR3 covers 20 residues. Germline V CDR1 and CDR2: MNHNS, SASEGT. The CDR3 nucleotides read TGTGCCAGCAGTGAAGTGACGGGACAGGGTATTGGCGTATCGCGTCATGAGCAGTTCTTC. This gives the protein CASSEVTGQGIGVSRHEQFF.

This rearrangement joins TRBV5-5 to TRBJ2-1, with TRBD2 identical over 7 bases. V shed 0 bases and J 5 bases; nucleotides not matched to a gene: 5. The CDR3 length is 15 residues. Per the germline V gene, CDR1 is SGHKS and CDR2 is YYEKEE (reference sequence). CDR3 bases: TGTGCCAGCAGCTTGGTGGCGGGGGTGAACAATGAGCAGTTCTTC. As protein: CASSLVAGVNNEQFF.